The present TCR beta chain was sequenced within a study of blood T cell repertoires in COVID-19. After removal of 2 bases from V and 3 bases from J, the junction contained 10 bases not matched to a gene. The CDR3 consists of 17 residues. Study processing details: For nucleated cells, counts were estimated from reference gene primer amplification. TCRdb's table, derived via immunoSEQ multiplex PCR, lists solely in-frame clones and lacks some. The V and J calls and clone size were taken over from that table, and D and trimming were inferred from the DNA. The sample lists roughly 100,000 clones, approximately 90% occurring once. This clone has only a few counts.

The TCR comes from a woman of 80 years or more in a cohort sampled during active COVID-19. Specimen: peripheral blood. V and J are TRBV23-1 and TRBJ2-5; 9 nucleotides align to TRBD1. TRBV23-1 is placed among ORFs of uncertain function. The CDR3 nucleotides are TGCGCCAGCAGTCAACCCGGACCGACAGGGGGGAAAGAGACCCAGTACTTC. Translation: CASSQPGPTGGKETQYF.